A selection of T cell receptor beta chains follows, all from one sample in a study of blood T cell repertoires in COVID-19. Sequencing used immunoSEQ multiplex PCR; TCRdb keeps in-frame clones, though not all of them. The sample has some 83,000 clones, roughly 89% seen once; the top ten hold around 5.1%. Sequencing was done on a sample of peripheral blood. The receptor set was obtained from a woman of 80 years or more with active or convalescent COVID-19. CDR3s include the opening cysteine and the closing phenylalanine or tryptophan. D genes are given only for firm matches. Size tells how often a clone was seen (once, few, many) or the class of an expanded clone, and some rows leave it out.

length	D	J	V	size	CDR3	DNA
15	TRBD1	TRBJ1-6	TRBV5-4	NA	CASSIPGQANSPLHF	TGTGCCAGCAGCATCCCGGGACAGGCAAATTCACCCCTCCACTTT
14	NA	TRBJ1-5	TRBV7-2	NA	CASSLVRGNQPQHF	TGTGCCAGCAGCTTAGTCAGGGGCAATCAGCCCCAGCATTTT
17	TRBD2	TRBJ2-1	TRBV28	NA	CASSLLRLAGSHNEQFF	TGTGCCAGCAGTTTATTGCGTCTAGCGGGCTCCCACAATGAGCAGTTCTTC
15	TRBD1	TRBJ2-3	TRBV11-2	NA	CASSLAGQGTDTQYF	TGTGCCAGCAGCTTAGCGGGACAGGGGACAGATACGCAGTATTTT
13	NA	TRBJ2-4	TRBV4-1	NA	CASSLQDKNIQYF	TGCGCCAGCAGCCTGCAGGATAAAAACATTCAGTACTTC
14	NA	TRBJ1-2	TRBV10-1	NA	CASSEISRFCGYTF	TGCGCCAGCAGTGAGATAAGTCGGTTCTGTGGCTACACCTTC
15	NA	TRBJ2-2	TRBV19	NA	CASSILKTGPGELFF	TGTGCCAGTAGTATCCTCAAAACAGGGCCCGGGGAGCTGTTTTTT
16	TRBD1	TRBJ2-7	TRBV5-1	NA	CASSLGGPASSYEQYF	TGCGCCAGCAGCTTAGGGGGCCCGGCAAGCTCCTACGAGCAGTACTTC
15	TRBD1	TRBJ2-2	TRBV19	NA	CASSPWTGEIGELFF	TGTGCCAGTAGTCCTTGGACAGGGGAGATCGGGGAGCTGTTTTTT
14	NA	TRBJ2-5	TRBV7-7	once	CASSAGRLQETQYF	TGTGCTAGCAGCGCTGGCAGACTCCAAGAGACCCAGTACTTC
18	TRBD2	TRBJ2-5	TRBV2	NA	CASSDGWTSGGSQETQYF	TGTGCCAGCAGTGATGGGTGGACTAGCGGGGGTTCCCAAGAGACCCAGTACTTC
21	NA	TRBJ2-7	TRBV21-1	NA	CASSGQGAEGSGASVTYEQYF	TGTGCCAGCAGCGGACAGGGGGCAGAGGGTTCTGGTGCCTCCGTAACCTACGAGCAGTACTTC
17	TRBD2	TRBJ2-3	TRBV7-2	NA	CASSLNLAGARGDTQYF	TGTGCCAGCAGCTTAAACCTAGCGGGGGCCCGGGGGGATACGCAGTATTTT
14	NA	TRBJ2-2	TRBV28	NA	CASSFWEASGELFF	TGTGCCAGCAGTTTTTGGGAGGCGTCCGGGGAGCTGTTTTTT
15	TRBD2	TRBJ2-1	TRBV27	NA	CASSFASGRRNEQFF	TGTGCCAGCAGTTTCGCTAGCGGGAGGAGAAATGAGCAGTTCTTC
16	TRBD2	TRBJ2-7	TRBV7-2	NA	CASSPRLAGGGIEQYF	TGTGCCAGCAGCCCGCGACTAGCGGGAGGAGGGATCGAGCAGTACTTC
13	NA	TRBJ2-5	TRBV7-9	NA	CASSWSGKETQYF	TGTGCCAGCAGCTGGTCAGGGAAAGAGACCCAGTACTTC
16	TRBD2	TRBJ2-1	TRBV28	few	CASSITSGRTGDEQFF	TGTGCCAGCAGTATCACTAGCGGGAGGACGGGCGATGAGCAGTTCTTC
17	TRBD2	TRBJ2-3	TRBV18	NA	CASSLRLAGGPADTQYF	TGTGCCAGCTCACTGAGACTAGCGGGGGGACCCGCAGATACGCAGTATTTT
11	NA	TRBJ1-2	TRBV6-6	NA	CASTQDYGYTF	TGTGCCAGCACCCAGGATTATGGCTACACCTTC
15	NA	TRBJ1-5	TRBV2	NA	CASSNPLSGNQPQHF	TGTGCCAGCAGTAATCCCTTGTCGGGGAATCAGCCCCAGCATTTT
15	NA	TRBJ1-4	TRBV6-2/TRBV6-3	NA	CASSRGLQGPRKLFF	TGTGCCAGCAGTAGAGGATTACAGGGACCTCGGAAACTGTTTTTT
15	NA	TRBJ1-4	TRBV5-1	NA	CASSLASRANEKLFF	TGCGCCAGCAGCTTGGCGTCGCGGGCTAATGAAAAACTGTTTTTT
14	TRBD2	TRBJ2-7	TRBV7-2	NA	CASSPGGGLYEQYF	TGTGCCAGCAGCCCCGGGGGGGGGCTCTACGAGCAGTACTTC